Below, 19 T cell receptor beta chains from the same sample are listed, as sequenced in a study of T cells in Graves' hyperthyroidism and ophthalmopathy. RNA transcripts provided the source from which TCR beta CDR3 regions were amplified. TCR CDR3 regions were first amplified by RT-PCR with HTBI primers. From the multiplex PCR reads, TCRdb called clonotypes with MiXCR, one entry per CDR3 protein. The profile shows around 610,000 distinct CDR3 sequences, over 12% of them singletons. The source material was blood. The receptors were sampled from a woman aged 40 to 50 with Graves' ophthalmopathy.

The rearrangement joins TRBV20-1 to TRBJ1-2, with no clear D. V was pared by 6 bases and J by 1 base, with 6 bases between. The length of the CDR3 is 11 residues. Germline V lookup: CDR1 DFQATT, CDR2 SNEGSKA (reference sequence). Here the CDR3 DNA reads TGCAGTGCCTATTATAACTATGGCTACACCTTC. It yields the protein CSAYYNYGYTF.

This chain joins TRBV7-9 and TRBJ2-5; TRBD2 might be the D (6 bases). The germline CDR1 and CDR2 sequences are SEHNR and FQNEAQ (reference sequence). The CDR3 extends over 14 amino acids. Trimming left V 5 bases short and J 6 bases short, with 16 bases between. Here the CDR3 DNA reads TGTGCCAGCAGCCTTGTTGGCGGGATACAGACCCAGTACTTC. Its protein is CASSLVGGIQTQYF.

This clonotype was picked up many times. The chain is built from TRBV7-8 and TRBJ2-2; maybe TRBD1 (6 bases). Trimming took off 4 bases at V and 4 bases at J, with 10 bases between the two ends. Germline lookup yields CDR1 SGHVS and CDR2 FQNEAQ. The CDR3 is made up of 14 amino acids. CDR3 loop: CASSYRGTTGELFF. The CDR3 DNA reads as TGTGCCAGCAGCTATAGGGGGACCACCGGGGAGCTGTTTTTT.

This clonotype appeared many times. A much larger clone sits a single nucleotide away, making a read error possible. The chain links TRBV6-1 to TRBJ2-2, with D tentatively TRBD2 (5 bases). Germline CDR1 is MNHNS and CDR2 is SASEGT. This CDR3 spans 13 amino acids. Here the CDR3 reads CATRTERHGELVF. The CDR3, as DNA: TGTGCCACTAGAACCGAGCGGCACGGGGAGCTGGTTTTT.

This clonotype showed up many times. The CDR3 DNA reads as TGTGCCAGTAGTATCCACCAAGCTGAGGAGACCCAGTACTTC. The encoded protein is CASSIHQAEETQYF. The rearrangement links TRBV19 to TRBJ2-5; D remains unclear. The CDR3 loop spans 14 amino acids. From germline, CDR1 is LNHDA and CDR2 SQIVND (reference sequence). V lost 3 bases and J lost 5, with 13 bases in between.

This clonotype was seen ten or more times. The chain recombines TRBV10-3 with TRBJ2-2; D gene unclear. The CDR3 is 12 amino acids. Germline V gives CDR1 ENHRY, CDR2 SYGVKD. The V end lost 4 bases, the J end lost 7 bases, and 7 bases lay between the germline ends. The CDR3 reads CAISGGIGELFF. CDR3 DNA: TGTGCCATCAGTGGTGGTATCGGGGAGCTGTTTTTT.

This clonotype came up many times. The chain links TRBV6-2 or TRBV6-3 to TRBJ2-7, with unresolved D. V was pared by 4 bases and J by 6 bases, with 7 bases between. The germline gives CDR1 MNHEY, CDR2 SVGEGT. The CDR3 spans 11 residues. The CDR3 reads CASSSWVEQYF. CDR3 DNA sequence: TGTGCCAGCAGTTCTTGGGTCGAGCAGTACTTC.

The sample holds a few counts of this clonotype. The V gene is TRBV28, the J gene TRBJ2-2; 7 bases are shared with TRBD1. This CDR3 spans 17 amino acids. J lost 0 bases, V lost 5 bases, and 9 bases had no gene match. Looked up from germline, CDR1 is MDHEN and CDR2 is SYDVKM. The CDR3 spells CASSEPRTGPNTGELFF. Written as DNA, the CDR3 is TGTGCCAGCAGTGAACCCAGGACAGGACCGAACACCGGGGAGCTGTTTTTT.

This clonotype was recorded many times. The J gene is TRBJ1-5, the V gene TRBV7-2; D not certain. V was pared by 2 bases and J by 6 bases, with 8 bases between. CDR1 SGHTA and CDR2 FQGNSA come from the germline V gene. The CDR3 extends over 13 amino acids. This CDR3 reads CASSLFLRQPQHF. Written as DNA, the CDR3 is TGTGCCAGCAGCTTATTTCTGCGTCAGCCCCAGCATTTT.

This clonotype has just a few counts. Being one base from a much bigger clone, this may be a read error. The CDR3 protein is CASGRWDGSYERYF. CDR3 DNA sequence: TGTGCTAGTGGTAGATGGGACGGATCCTACGAGCGGTACTTC. V and J are TRBV12-5 and TRBJ2-7; D possibly matches TRBD1 or TRBD2 (5 bases each). The germline CDR1 and CDR2 sequences are LGHNT and FRNRAP. The CDR3 sequence is 14 residues long.

Ten or more counts support this clonotype. The chain combines TRBV19 with TRBJ1-1; a weak D match, TRBD1 (6 bases). Germline CDR1 and CDR2: LNHDA and SQIVND (reference sequence). Trimming stripped 2 bases from V and 1 base from J, with 11 bases between. The CDR3 consists of 15 residues. The DNA of the CDR3 is TGTGCCAGTAGTATAAAGACAGGAGGGAACACTGAAGCTTTCTTT. This encodes CASSIKTGGNTEAFF.

The chain recombines TRBV30 with TRBJ2-5, with a possible D match to TRBD2 (6 bases). This CDR3 contains 12 residues. V was trimmed by 4 bases and J by 5 bases, leaving 11 bases between them. The germline CDR1 and CDR2 sequences are GTSNPN and SVGIG (reference sequence). The CDR3 region is CAWTGVRETQYF. CDR3 DNA sequence: TGTGCCTGGACGGGGGTGAGGGAGACCCAGTACTTC.

This clonotype was seen repeatedly, ten times or more. The genes are TRBV27 and TRBJ1-2, with 9 bases aligning to TRBD1. With V trimmed by 5 bases and J by 7 bases, 14 bases remained unmatched. CDR1 is MNHEY, CDR2 SMNVEV, per germline (reference sequence). The length of the CDR3 is 16 residues. CDR3 residues: CASSEDRGPSRAGYTF. CDR3 DNA: TGTGCCAGCAGTGAGGACAGGGGCCCTTCCCGGGCTGGCTACACCTTC.

This clonotype appeared a few times. J is TRBJ2-5 and V is TRBV12-3 or TRBV12-4; 12 bases fit TRBD2. V trimming: 4 bases; J trimming: 5 bases; junction bases outside the gene matches: 2. This CDR3 has 14 amino acids. This CDR3 reads CASSWTSGTETQYF. DNA of the CDR3: TGTGCCAGCAGTTGGACTAGCGGGACCGAGACCCAGTACTTC.

This clonotype was counted at least ten times. The chain carries TRBV7-3 and TRBJ2-7; the match to TRBD2 covers 14 bases. Trimming at V came to 3 bases and at J to 6 bases, leaving 7 bases not matched to a gene. From germline, CDR1 is SGHTA and CDR2 FQGTGA. This CDR3 is built from 16 residues. CDR3 sequence reads: CASSLTHGLAGGEQYF. DNA for the CDR3: TGTGCCAGCAGCTTGACTCACGGACTAGCGGGAGGCGAGCAGTACTTC.

The chain carries TRBV15 and TRBJ2-5; no definite D call. The CDR3 has 16 amino acids. The germline gives CDR1 LNHNV, CDR2 YYDKDF (reference sequence). V was pared by 0 bases and J by 1 base, with 12 bases between. The CDR3 sequence: CATSRELVDPQETQYF. CDR3 coding DNA: TGTGCCACCAGCAGAGAATTGGTCGACCCCCAAGAGACCCAGTACTTC.

This clonotype was found many times. The chain employs TRBV28 and TRBJ2-2; no clear D. The V end was cut by 4 bases, the J end by 4 bases, with 7 bases between. The CDR3 consists of 13 residues. Germline assignment: CDR1 MDHEN and CDR2 SYDVKM. CDR3 bases: TGTGCCAGCAGTTGGGTGCCCACCGGGGAGCTGTTTTTT. Translation gives CASSWVPTGELFF. Variable domain in full (rest from reference TRBV28 and TRBJ2-2): DVKVTQSSRYLVKRTGEKVFLECVQDMDHENMFWYRQDPGLGLRLIYFSYDVKMKEKGDIPEGYSVSREKKERFSLILESASTNQTSMYLCASSWVPTGELFFGEGSRLTVL.

The chain recombines TRBV6-2 or TRBV6-3 with TRBJ2-7, with a possible D match to TRBD1 (5 bases). V shed 4 bases and J shed 3 bases, with 16 bases lying between them. Per germline, CDR1 MNHEY and CDR2 SVGEGT. The CDR3 length is 15 residues. In nucleotides, the CDR3 is TGTGCCAGCAGTTCTTCCTCGGCGCAGGGCTACGAGCAGTACTTC. This sequence encodes CASSSSSAQGYEQYF.

This clonotype was counted many times. V usage is TRBV11-2 and J usage is TRBJ2-4; D possibly uses TRBD1 or TRBD2 (6 bases each). The germline V gene has CDR1 SGHAT and CDR2 FQNNGV. The CDR3 has 15 residues. V shed 1 base and J shed 3 bases, with 10 bases lying between them. Here the CDR3 reads CASSLGRGGKNIQYF. The CDR3 coding sequence is TGTGCCAGCAGCTTAGGCAGGGGAGGCAAAAACATTCAGTACTTC.